This T cell receptor beta chain was captured by sequencing in a study of early stage breast cancer tumors. Study outcomes and limitations: Comparing each tissue with blood distinguished tumor from normal in 14 of 16 patients.

In the case of this clone: No antigen is known for it.

Clones were read by immunoSEQ multiplex PCR, and TCRdb kept only the in-frame ones, dropping some. The sample holds tens of thousands of clones; 75% to 85% are singletons and the top ten take under 1.5%. The CDR3 sequence is 12 residues long. Germline CDR1 reads KGHSH; CDR2 reads LQKENI. Trimming took 8 bases from V and 7 from J, leaving 15 bases between them. The receptor was derived from a person aged 50 to 59 with breast cancer. This sequence joins TRBV18 and TRBJ2-7; D call uncertain. Sequencing used blood. The CDR3 loop reads CASRGPGGEQYF. The CDR3 DNA reads as TGTGCCAGCCGCGGACCTGGTGGGGAGCAGTACTTC.